These T cell receptor beta chains were read from a single sample in a study of a mutant IDH1 vaccine in newly diagnosed glioma. No antigens are known for them. Data came from immunoSEQ multiplex PCR; TCRdb stores just in-frame clones and leaves some out. The sample records 60,000 to 65,000 clones, 80% to 85% being singletons. Sequencing was performed on PBMCs, taken from a glioma patient whose treatment included an IDH1 peptide vaccine. Receptors were obtained from a man aged 30-40 years with glioma. The CDR3 runs from the conserved cysteine through the conserved F or W. Fields, in order: clone size, D gene, V gene, CDR3 length, J gene, CDR3 DNA, CDR3 protein. A D gene is named only where the DNA matches it firmly. The size field is filled for only some rows; it gives once, few, many or a size class.

clone size: NA
D gene: TRBD1
V gene: TRBV25-1
CDR3 length: 15
J gene: TRBJ1-2
CDR3 DNA: TGTGCCAGTTTCGGGACAGGTTTCTTCGACTATGGCTACACCTTC
CDR3 protein: CASFGTGFFDYGYTF

clone size: NA
D gene: NA
V gene: TRBV7-9
CDR3 length: 16
J gene: TRBJ1-1
CDR3 DNA: TGTGCCAGCAGCTTAGTTTCAGGGGACCCGAACACTGAAGCTTTCTTT
CDR3 protein: CASSLVSGDPNTEAFF

clone size: NA
D gene: TRBD2
V gene: TRBV7-6
CDR3 length: 17
J gene: TRBJ2-2
CDR3 DNA: TGTGCCAGCAGCTTAGGAGTCGGACTAGCGGGGACCGGGGAGCTGTTTTTT
CDR3 protein: CASSLGVGLAGTGELFF

clone size: NA
D gene: NA
V gene: TRBV10-3
CDR3 length: 13
J gene: TRBJ1-1
CDR3 DNA: TGTGCCATAAAAGGCGGGAGGTTGGGGATTGCTTTCTTT
CDR3 protein: CAIKGGRLGIAFF

clone size: NA
D gene: TRBD2
V gene: TRBV29-1
CDR3 length: 14
J gene: TRBJ2-3
CDR3 DNA: TGCAGCGTTGTGGACGGGGGGGCCTGGGATACGCAGTATTTT
CDR3 protein: CSVVDGGAWDTQYF

clone size: NA
D gene: TRBD1
V gene: TRBV18
CDR3 length: 18
J gene: TRBJ1-5
CDR3 DNA: TGTGCCAGCTCACCCGGGACAGGGAGGATCGGGGGTAATCAGCCCCAGCATTTT
CDR3 protein: CASSPGTGRIGGNQPQHF

clone size: NA
D gene: NA
V gene: TRBV7-6
CDR3 length: 16
J gene: TRBJ1-2
CDR3 DNA: TGTGCCAGCAGCTTAGGGGCAGGGGCATCCCCTTATGGCTACACCTTC
CDR3 protein: CASSLGAGASPYGYTF

clone size: once
D gene: NA
V gene: TRBV27
CDR3 length: 13
J gene: TRBJ1-2
CDR3 DNA: TGTGCCAGCAGTCCCGAGGGTAACTATGGCTACACCTTC
CDR3 protein: CASSPEGNYGYTF

clone size: NA
D gene: NA
V gene: TRBV14
CDR3 length: 15
J gene: TRBJ1-2
CDR3 DNA: TGTGCCAGCAGCCCACCGGGACCCGCAAACTATGGCTACACCTTC
CDR3 protein: CASSPPGPANYGYTF

clone size: NA
D gene: NA
V gene: TRBV27
CDR3 length: 15
J gene: TRBJ2-1
CDR3 DNA: TGTGCCAGCAGTTGGACCCTAGCCCTTAACAATGAGCAGTTCTTC
CDR3 protein: CASSWTLALNNEQFF

clone size: NA
D gene: NA
V gene: TRBV6-5
CDR3 length: 15
J gene: TRBJ2-3
CDR3 DNA: TGTGCCAGCAGTTACCGGGAGCTGAACACAGATACGCAGTATTTT
CDR3 protein: CASSYRELNTDTQYF

clone size: NA
D gene: NA
V gene: TRBV30
CDR3 length: 15
J gene: TRBJ2-7
CDR3 DNA: TGTGCCTGGAGGGGTACTGACAGGTTGTCCTACGAGCAGTACTTC
CDR3 protein: CAWRGTDRLSYEQYF

clone size: NA
D gene: NA
V gene: TRBV5-1
CDR3 length: 15
J gene: TRBJ1-1
CDR3 DNA: TGCGCCAGCAGTCTACGGACCCGGGGGAACACTGAAGCTTTCTTT
CDR3 protein: CASSLRTRGNTEAFF

clone size: NA
D gene: NA
V gene: TRBV20-1
CDR3 length: 11
J gene: TRBJ1-2
CDR3 DNA: TGCAGTGCTCCCGATCAGAGGGACTACACCTTC
CDR3 protein: CSAPDQRDYTF

clone size: NA
D gene: NA
V gene: TRBV19
CDR3 length: 16
J gene: TRBJ1-4
CDR3 DNA: TGTGCCAGTAGTATGACTCGGGAAGACAATGTGGAAAAACTGTTTTTT
CDR3 protein: CASSMTREDNVEKLFF

clone size: NA
D gene: TRBD2
V gene: TRBV7-8
CDR3 length: 16
J gene: TRBJ2-3
CDR3 DNA: TGTGCCAGCAGCTTTAGGCGGGGGGGCATGGCAGATACGCAGTATTTT
CDR3 protein: CASSFRRGGMADTQYF

clone size: once
D gene: TRBD1
V gene: TRBV7-9
CDR3 length: 14
J gene: TRBJ1-1
CDR3 DNA: TGTGCCAGCAGCCCAAGACAGGGAGGAGCTGAAGCTTTCTTT
CDR3 protein: CASSPRQGGAEAFF

clone size: NA
D gene: NA
V gene: TRBV27
CDR3 length: 13
J gene: TRBJ1-5
CDR3 DNA: TGTGCCAGCAGTTTCACCAGTTGGCAGCCCCAGCATTTT
CDR3 protein: CASSFTSWQPQHF

clone size: NA
D gene: NA
V gene: TRBV19
CDR3 length: 15
J gene: TRBJ1-4
CDR3 DNA: TGTGCCAGTAGTATATATGGCAGAAGTAATGAAAAACTGTTTTTT
CDR3 protein: CASSIYGRSNEKLFF

clone size: NA
D gene: NA
V gene: TRBV7-8
CDR3 length: 16
J gene: TRBJ1-3
CDR3 DNA: TGTGCCAGCAGCCAACCGGACGGAGTCTCTGGAAACACCATATATTTT
CDR3 protein: CASSQPDGVSGNTIYF

clone size: NA
D gene: TRBD2
V gene: TRBV9
CDR3 length: 20
J gene: TRBJ2-1
CDR3 DNA: TGTGCCAGCAGCGTAGGCCTCCCGGGACTAGCGGGGGGGCCAGACAATGAGCAGTTCTTC
CDR3 protein: CASSVGLPGLAGGPDNEQFF

clone size: NA
D gene: TRBD1
V gene: TRBV27
CDR3 length: 16
J gene: TRBJ2-7
CDR3 DNA: TGTGCCAGCAGTCCCTATCCGGGACAGACCTTCGGGGAGCAGTACTTC
CDR3 protein: CASSPYPGQTFGEQYF

clone size: NA
D gene: NA
V gene: TRBV30
CDR3 length: 13
J gene: TRBJ1-5
CDR3 DNA: TGTGCCTGGGCGAGGGACAGCAATCAGCCCCAGCATTTT
CDR3 protein: CAWARDSNQPQHF

clone size: NA
D gene: NA
V gene: TRBV15
CDR3 length: 13
J gene: TRBJ1-2
CDR3 DNA: TGTGCCACCAGCAAGAATAGATGGGGTGGCTACACCTTC
CDR3 protein: CATSKNRWGGYTF

clone size: NA
D gene: TRBD1
V gene: TRBV5-5
CDR3 length: 15
J gene: TRBJ1-5
CDR3 DNA: TGTGCCAGCAGCTTGGGACCAGGGGGGAATCAGCCCCAGCATTTT
CDR3 protein: CASSLGPGGNQPQHF

clone size: NA
D gene: NA
V gene: TRBV5-1
CDR3 length: 15
J gene: TRBJ2-7
CDR3 DNA: TGCGCCAGCAGCTTGGAGGGTCCTTCTAGGGCCGAGCAGTACTTC
CDR3 protein: CASSLEGPSRAEQYF

clone size: NA
D gene: NA
V gene: TRBV11-1
CDR3 length: 13
J gene: TRBJ2-5
CDR3 DNA: TGTGCCAGCAGCTTAGGATTACAGGCCAAGCTGTACTTC
CDR3 protein: CASSLGLQAKLYF

clone size: once
D gene: TRBD1
V gene: TRBV5-1
CDR3 length: 17
J gene: TRBJ1-6
CDR3 DNA: TGCGCCAGCAGCTTGGGATTCGGGACAGAGGGCCGGTCGGCCCTCCACTTT
CDR3 protein: CASSLGFGTEGRSALHF

clone size: NA
D gene: NA
V gene: TRBV19
CDR3 length: 13
J gene: TRBJ1-1
CDR3 DNA: TGTGCCAGTAGTATATTAGCGAACACTGAAGCTTTCTTT
CDR3 protein: CASSILANTEAFF

clone size: NA
D gene: TRBD1
V gene: TRBV9
CDR3 length: 14
J gene: TRBJ2-3
CDR3 DNA: TGTGCCAGCAGCGCCGGGACAGGGGGAAATACGCAGTATTTT
CDR3 protein: CASSAGTGGNTQYF

clone size: NA
D gene: TRBD1
V gene: TRBV13
CDR3 length: 16
J gene: TRBJ2-7
CDR3 DNA: TGTGCCAGCAGCTTAGATCCGGGACAGGGGCCATACGAGCAGTACTTC
CDR3 protein: CASSLDPGQGPYEQYF

clone size: NA
D gene: NA
V gene: TRBV2
CDR3 length: 11
J gene: TRBJ1-3
CDR3 DNA: TGTGCCAGCACGAGAGGAAACACCATATATTTT
CDR3 protein: CASTRGNTIYF

clone size: few
D gene: NA
V gene: TRBV20-1
CDR3 length: 11
J gene: TRBJ1-1
CDR3 DNA: TGCAGTGCAAAGAGCCCCACTGAAGCTTTCTTT
CDR3 protein: CSAKSPTEAFF

clone size: few
D gene: NA
V gene: TRBV30
CDR3 length: 13
J gene: TRBJ1-3
CDR3 DNA: TGTGCCTGGAGTGTACACAGGGGAAACACCATATATTTT
CDR3 protein: CAWSVHRGNTIYF

clone size: NA
D gene: NA
V gene: TRBV9
CDR3 length: 16
J gene: TRBJ2-3
CDR3 DNA: TGTGCCAGCAGCGTCTTTCGGGGGGCCGACGCAGATACGCAGTATTTT
CDR3 protein: CASSVFRGADADTQYF

clone size: NA
D gene: TRBD1
V gene: TRBV2
CDR3 length: 14
J gene: TRBJ2-3
CDR3 DNA: TGTGCCAGCAGTCAACAGGGGGCACAAGATACGCAGTATTTT
CDR3 protein: CASSQQGAQDTQYF

clone size: few
D gene: NA
V gene: TRBV7-9
CDR3 length: 14
J gene: TRBJ1-1
CDR3 DNA: TGTGCCAGCAGCTTAGGCCCTAGCGGGACTGAAGCTTTCTTT
CDR3 protein: CASSLGPSGTEAFF

clone size: NA
D gene: NA
V gene: TRBV6-5
CDR3 length: 13
J gene: TRBJ2-7
CDR3 DNA: TGTGCCAGCAGTTACAGGCTAGGGTACGAGCAGTACTTC
CDR3 protein: CASSYRLGYEQYF

clone size: NA
D gene: NA
V gene: TRBV18
CDR3 length: 16
J gene: TRBJ1-1
CDR3 DNA: TGTGCCAGCTCACCGGGACTTTCGAGGGCAGGCGCTGAAGCTTTCTTT
CDR3 protein: CASSPGLSRAGAEAFF

clone size: NA
D gene: TRBD1
V gene: TRBV5-4
CDR3 length: 15
J gene: TRBJ1-1
CDR3 DNA: TGTGCCAGCAGCTATGTAGGGGGCGATAATACTGAAGCTTTCTTT
CDR3 protein: CASSYVGGDNTEAFF

clone size: NA
D gene: TRBD2
V gene: TRBV28
CDR3 length: 16
J gene: TRBJ2-2
CDR3 DNA: TGTGCCAGCAGTTTAACGGGGGGTTCGAACACCGGGGAGCTGTTTTTT
CDR3 protein: CASSLTGGSNTGELFF

clone size: NA
D gene: NA
V gene: TRBV4-2
CDR3 length: 16
J gene: TRBJ1-2
CDR3 DNA: TGTGCCAGCAGCCAAGATAGTGCTGGGGTAAACTATGGCTACACCTTC
CDR3 protein: CASSQDSAGVNYGYTF

clone size: NA
D gene: NA
V gene: TRBV5-5
CDR3 length: 15
J gene: TRBJ1-2
CDR3 DNA: TGTGCCAGCAGCTTGTACGTCGGGGACTCCGATGGCTACACCTTC
CDR3 protein: CASSLYVGDSDGYTF

clone size: NA
D gene: TRBD2
V gene: TRBV5-1
CDR3 length: 16
J gene: TRBJ2-1
CDR3 DNA: TGCGCCAGCAGCTTTCACAGCGGGGCGGATCCCAATGAGCAGTTCTTC
CDR3 protein: CASSFHSGADPNEQFF

clone size: NA
D gene: NA
V gene: TRBV5-1
CDR3 length: 14
J gene: TRBJ2-2
CDR3 DNA: TGCGCCAGCAGCGAAGGGGTCCGCACCGGGGAGCTGTTTTTT
CDR3 protein: CASSEGVRTGELFF

clone size: NA
D gene: TRBD1
V gene: TRBV30
CDR3 length: 15
J gene: TRBJ1-6
CDR3 DNA: TGTGCCTGTAACAAATGGACAGGGGTTAATTCACCCCTCCACTTT
CDR3 protein: CACNKWTGVNSPLHF

clone size: NA
D gene: TRBD1
V gene: TRBV5-1
CDR3 length: 15
J gene: TRBJ2-3
CDR3 DNA: TGCGCCAGCAGCTTGGTGGGACAGGGCGCAGATACGCAGTATTTT
CDR3 protein: CASSLVGQGADTQYF

clone size: once
D gene: NA
V gene: TRBV19
CDR3 length: 11
J gene: TRBJ1-5
CDR3 DNA: TGTGCCAGTAGTACCCCGGGGCCCCAGCATTTT
CDR3 protein: CASSTPGPQHF

clone size: NA
D gene: NA
V gene: TRBV20-1
CDR3 length: 11
J gene: TRBJ2-1
CDR3 DNA: TGCAGTGCTAGTACATACAATGAGCAGTTCTTC
CDR3 protein: CSASTYNEQFF

clone size: medium-sized
D gene: NA
V gene: TRBV6-6
CDR3 length: 12
J gene: TRBJ1-1
CDR3 DNA: TGTGCCAGCAACATCATGAACACTGAAGCTTTCTTT
CDR3 protein: CASNIMNTEAFF

clone size: NA
D gene: TRBD1
V gene: TRBV9
CDR3 length: 13
J gene: TRBJ1-1
CDR3 DNA: TGTGCCAGCAGCGTCACAGGGGTCACTGAAGCTTTCTTT
CDR3 protein: CASSVTGVTEAFF

clone size: NA
D gene: NA
V gene: TRBV6-4
CDR3 length: 14
J gene: TRBJ1-2
CDR3 DNA: TGTGCCAGCAGTGACTACGCCGGTGGCTATGGCTACACCTTC
CDR3 protein: CASSDYAGGYGYTF

clone size: NA
D gene: NA
V gene: TRBV18
CDR3 length: 13
J gene: TRBJ2-5
CDR3 DNA: TGTGCCAGCTCCCCGGCACGACCCGAGACCCAGTACTTC
CDR3 protein: CASSPARPETQYF

clone size: NA
D gene: NA
V gene: TRBV5-1
CDR3 length: 16
J gene: TRBJ2-2
CDR3 DNA: TGCGCCAGCAGCCCCAAGGTCGCAGGGAGCACCGGGGAGCTGTTTTTT
CDR3 protein: CASSPKVAGSTGELFF

clone size: once
D gene: NA
V gene: TRBV30
CDR3 length: 15
J gene: TRBJ1-3
CDR3 DNA: TGTGCCTGGAGATTAACAGGTCTCTCTGGAAACACCATATATTTT
CDR3 protein: CAWRLTGLSGNTIYF